One T cell receptor (beta chain) is described in this entry. Method: immunoSEQ multiplex PCR; TCRdb's copy keeps in-frame clones and lacks some. The data contain about 100,000 clones, 88% of them seen just once; the ten biggest clones take up 5%. Germline CDR1 is MNHEY and CDR2 is SVGAGI. V shed 7 bases and J shed 0 bases, with 9 bases lying between them. The CDR3 consists of 14 residues. This entry comes from a study of blood T cell repertoires in COVID-19. About the research overall: The United States, Italy and Spain supplied acute and convalescent COVID-19 samples.

The sequence was obtained from a human donor in a cohort sampled during active COVID-19. The material sequenced was peripheral blood. The V call is TRBV6-5, the J call TRBJ1-4; D uncertain. CDR3: CASMRAPTNEKLFF. As DNA, the CDR3 is TGTGCCAGCATGCGGGCCCCAACTAATGAAAAACTGTTTTTT.